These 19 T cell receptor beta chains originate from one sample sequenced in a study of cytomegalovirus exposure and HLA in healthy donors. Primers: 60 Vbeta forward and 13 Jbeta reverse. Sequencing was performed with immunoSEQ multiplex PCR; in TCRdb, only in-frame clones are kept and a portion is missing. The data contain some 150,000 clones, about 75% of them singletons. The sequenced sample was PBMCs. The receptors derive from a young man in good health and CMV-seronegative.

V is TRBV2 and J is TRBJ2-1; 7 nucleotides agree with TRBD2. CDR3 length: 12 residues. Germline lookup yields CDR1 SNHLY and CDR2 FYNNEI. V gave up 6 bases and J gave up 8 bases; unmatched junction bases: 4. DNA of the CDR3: TGTGCCAGCAGAGGGGAGGGGTATGAGCAGTTCTTC. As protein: CASRGEGYEQFF.

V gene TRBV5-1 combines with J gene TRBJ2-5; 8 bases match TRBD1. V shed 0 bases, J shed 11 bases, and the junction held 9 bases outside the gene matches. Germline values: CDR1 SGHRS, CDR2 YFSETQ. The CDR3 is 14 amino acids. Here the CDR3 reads CASSLEGTGYGQYF. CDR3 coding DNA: TGCGCCAGCAGCTTGGAGGGGACAGGTTATGGGCAGTACTTC.

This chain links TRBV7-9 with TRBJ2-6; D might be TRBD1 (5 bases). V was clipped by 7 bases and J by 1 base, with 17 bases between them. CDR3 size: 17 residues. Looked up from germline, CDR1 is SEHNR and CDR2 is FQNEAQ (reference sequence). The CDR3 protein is CASMGLGPPSGANVLTF. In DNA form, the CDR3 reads TGTGCCAGCATGGGGCTCGGACCGCCTTCTGGGGCCAACGTCCTGACTTTC.

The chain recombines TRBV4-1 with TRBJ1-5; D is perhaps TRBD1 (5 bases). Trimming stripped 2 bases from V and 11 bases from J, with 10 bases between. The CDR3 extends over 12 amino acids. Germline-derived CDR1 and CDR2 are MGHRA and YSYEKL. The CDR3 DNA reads TGCGCCAGCAGCCAAACGGGAGGGGCCCAGCATTTT. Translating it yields CASSQTGGAQHF.

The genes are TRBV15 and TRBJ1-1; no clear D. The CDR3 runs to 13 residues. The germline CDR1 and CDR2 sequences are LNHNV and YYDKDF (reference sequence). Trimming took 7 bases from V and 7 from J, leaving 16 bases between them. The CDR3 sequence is CATTPDVGDEAFF. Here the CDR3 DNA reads TGTGCCACCACCCCCGACGTGGGAGATGAAGCTTTCTTT.

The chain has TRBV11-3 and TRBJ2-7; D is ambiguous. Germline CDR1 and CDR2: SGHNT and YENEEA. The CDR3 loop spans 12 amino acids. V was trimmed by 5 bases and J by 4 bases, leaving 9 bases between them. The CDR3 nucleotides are TGTGCCAGCAGCCCCTGTTTTTACGAGCAGTACTTC. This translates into CASSPCFYEQYF.

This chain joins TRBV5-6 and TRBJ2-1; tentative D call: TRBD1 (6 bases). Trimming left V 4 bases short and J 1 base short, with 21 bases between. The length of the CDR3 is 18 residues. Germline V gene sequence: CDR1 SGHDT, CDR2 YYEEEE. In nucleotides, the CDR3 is TGTGCCAGCAGCCAACAGAAGGGGACAACAAGGTCCTACAATGAGCAGTTCTTC. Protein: CASSQQKGTTRSYNEQFF.

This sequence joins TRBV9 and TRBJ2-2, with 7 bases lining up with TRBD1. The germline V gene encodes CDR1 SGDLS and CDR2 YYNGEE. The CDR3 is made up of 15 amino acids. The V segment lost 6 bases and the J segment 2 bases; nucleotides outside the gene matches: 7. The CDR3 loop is CASTKRDRNTGELFF. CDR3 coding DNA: TGTGCCAGCACAAAAAGGGACAGAAACACCGGGGAGCTGTTTTTT.

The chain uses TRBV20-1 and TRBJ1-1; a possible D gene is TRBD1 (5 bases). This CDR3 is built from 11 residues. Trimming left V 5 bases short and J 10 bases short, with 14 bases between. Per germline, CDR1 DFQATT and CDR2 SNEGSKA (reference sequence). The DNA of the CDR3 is TGCAGTGCTGGACACAAAGCGGGAGCTTTCTTT. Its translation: CSAGHKAGAFF.

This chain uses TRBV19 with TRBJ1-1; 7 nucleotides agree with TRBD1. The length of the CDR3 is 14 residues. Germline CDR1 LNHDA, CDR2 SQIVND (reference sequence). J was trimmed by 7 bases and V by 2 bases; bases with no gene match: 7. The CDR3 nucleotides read TGTGCCAGTAGTATATGGGGGACAGCCATTGAAGCTTTCTTT. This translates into CASSIWGTAIEAFF.

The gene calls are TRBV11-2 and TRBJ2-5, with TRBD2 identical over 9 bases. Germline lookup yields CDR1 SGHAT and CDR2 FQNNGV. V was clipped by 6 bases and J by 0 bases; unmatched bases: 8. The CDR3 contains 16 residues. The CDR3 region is CASRAGAGGYQETQYF. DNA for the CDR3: TGTGCCAGCAGGGCAGGGGCGGGAGGGTACCAAGAGACCCAGTACTTC.

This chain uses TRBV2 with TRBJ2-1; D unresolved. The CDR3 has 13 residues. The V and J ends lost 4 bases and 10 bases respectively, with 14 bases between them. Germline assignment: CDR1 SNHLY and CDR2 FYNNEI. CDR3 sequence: CASSVQDSMEQFF. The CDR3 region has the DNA TGTGCCAGCAGTGTGCAGGATTCGATGGAGCAGTTCTTC.

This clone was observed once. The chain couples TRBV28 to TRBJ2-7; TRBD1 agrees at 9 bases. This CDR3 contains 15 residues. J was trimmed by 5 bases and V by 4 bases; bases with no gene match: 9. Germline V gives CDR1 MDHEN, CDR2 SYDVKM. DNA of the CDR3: TGTGCCAGCAGTTCCCCGGGACAGGGTCTCCACGAGCAGTACTTC. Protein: CASSSPGQGLHEQYF. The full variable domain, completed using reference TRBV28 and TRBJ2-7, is DVKVTQSSRYLVKRTGEKVFLECVQDMDHENMFWYRQDPGLGLRLIYFSYDVKMKEKGDIPEGYSVSREKKERFSLILESASTNQTSMYLCASSSPGQGLHEQYFGPGTRLTVT.

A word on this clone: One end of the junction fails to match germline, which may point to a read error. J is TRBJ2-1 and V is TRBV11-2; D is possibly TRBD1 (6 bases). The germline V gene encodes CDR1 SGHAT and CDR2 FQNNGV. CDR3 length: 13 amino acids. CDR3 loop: CASSLDGDNEQFF. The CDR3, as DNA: TGTGCCAGCAGCTTAGATGGGGACAACGAGCAGTTCTTC.

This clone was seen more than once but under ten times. The CDR3 region is CATIGGYGNTEAFF. The DNA for the CDR3 is TGTGCCACAATAGGGGGCTACGGGAACACTGAAGCTTTCTTT. The rearrangement uses TRBV15 and TRBJ1-1; 7 nucleotides align to TRBD1. The CDR3 has 14 amino acids. Germline lookup yields CDR1 LNHNV and CDR2 YYDKDF (reference sequence). Trimming removed 9 bases from V and 1 base from J; junction bases left unmatched: 8.

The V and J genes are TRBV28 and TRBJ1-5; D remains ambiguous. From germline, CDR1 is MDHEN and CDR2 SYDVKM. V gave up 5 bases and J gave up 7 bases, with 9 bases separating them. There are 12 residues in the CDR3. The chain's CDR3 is CASSPHFQPQHF. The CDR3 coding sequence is TGTGCCAGCAGTCCGCACTTCCAGCCCCAGCATTTT.

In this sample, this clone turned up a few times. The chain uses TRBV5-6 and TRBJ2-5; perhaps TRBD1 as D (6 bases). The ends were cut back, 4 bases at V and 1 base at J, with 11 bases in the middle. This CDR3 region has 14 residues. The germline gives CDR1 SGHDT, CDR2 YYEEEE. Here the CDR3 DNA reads TGTGCCAGCAGCGGGGGACACTTCCAAGAGACCCAGTACTTC. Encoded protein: CASSGGHFQETQYF.

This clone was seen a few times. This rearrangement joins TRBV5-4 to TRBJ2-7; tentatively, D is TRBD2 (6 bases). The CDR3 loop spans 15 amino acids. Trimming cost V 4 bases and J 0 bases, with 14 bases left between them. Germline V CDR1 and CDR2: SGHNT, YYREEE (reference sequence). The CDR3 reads CASSPSGGTSYEQYF. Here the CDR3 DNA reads TGTGCCAGCAGCCCAAGTGGGGGGACCTCCTACGAGCAGTACTTC.

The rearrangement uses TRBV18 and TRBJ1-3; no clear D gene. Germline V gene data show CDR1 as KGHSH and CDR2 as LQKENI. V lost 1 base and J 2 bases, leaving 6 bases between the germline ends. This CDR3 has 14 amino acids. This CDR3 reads CASSPQRTGNTIYF. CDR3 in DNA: TGTGCCAGCTCACCACAGAGGACTGGAAACACCATATATTTT.